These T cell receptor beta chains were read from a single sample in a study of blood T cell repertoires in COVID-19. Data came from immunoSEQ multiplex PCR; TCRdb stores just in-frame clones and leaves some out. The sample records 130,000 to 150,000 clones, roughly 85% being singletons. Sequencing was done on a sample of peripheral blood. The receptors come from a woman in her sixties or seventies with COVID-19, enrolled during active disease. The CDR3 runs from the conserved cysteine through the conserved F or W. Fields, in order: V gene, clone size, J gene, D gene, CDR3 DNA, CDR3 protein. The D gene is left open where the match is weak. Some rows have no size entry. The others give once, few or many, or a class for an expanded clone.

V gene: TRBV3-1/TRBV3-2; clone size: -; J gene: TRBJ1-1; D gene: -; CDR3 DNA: TGTGCCAGCAAAAGGGGGGGCTCGGACACTGAAGCTTTCTTT; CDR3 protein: CASKRGGSDTEAFF
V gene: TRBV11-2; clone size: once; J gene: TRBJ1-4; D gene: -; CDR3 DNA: TGTGCCAGCAGCCACGCATGGGCCGAGAGTGAAAAACTGTTTTTT; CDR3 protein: CASSHAWAESEKLFF
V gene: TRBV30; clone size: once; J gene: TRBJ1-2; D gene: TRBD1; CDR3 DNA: TGTGCCTGCCACGAGGGGGACAGGGGGACTTATGGCTACACCTTC; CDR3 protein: CACHEGDRGTYGYTF
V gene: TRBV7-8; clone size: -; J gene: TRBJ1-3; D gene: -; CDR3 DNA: TGTGCCAGCAGCTCCCCCCGAGGTGGCTCTGGAAACACCATATATTTT; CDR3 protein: CASSSPRGGSGNTIYF
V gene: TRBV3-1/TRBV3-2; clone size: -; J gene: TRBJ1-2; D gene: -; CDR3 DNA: TGTGCCAGCAGCCAAACGACAGCCTCCTATGGCTACACCTTC; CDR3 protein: CASSQTTASYGYTF
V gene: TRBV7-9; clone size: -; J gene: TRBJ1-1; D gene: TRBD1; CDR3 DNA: TGTGCCAGCAGGATAGGGGACAGCTACATGAACACTGAAGCTTTCTTT; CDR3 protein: CASRIGDSYMNTEAFF
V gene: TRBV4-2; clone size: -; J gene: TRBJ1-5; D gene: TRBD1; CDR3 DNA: TGTGCCAGCAGCCAAGATCTGGGACAGCTACATCAGCCCCAGCATTTT; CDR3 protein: CASSQDLGQLHQPQHF
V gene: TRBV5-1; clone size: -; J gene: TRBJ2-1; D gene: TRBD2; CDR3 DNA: TGCGCCAGCAGCTTGGTGGCGGGGGAGAACAATGAGCAGTTCTTC; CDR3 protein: CASSLVAGENNEQFF
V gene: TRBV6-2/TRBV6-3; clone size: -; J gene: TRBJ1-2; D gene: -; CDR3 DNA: TGTGCCAGCAGTTCACCAGGCGGCGTGTGGGAGATTAACTATGGCTACACCTTC; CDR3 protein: CASSSPGGVWEINYGYTF
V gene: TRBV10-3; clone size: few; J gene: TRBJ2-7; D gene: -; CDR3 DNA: TGTGCCATCAGGGGGGCCTCCTACGAGCAGTACTTC; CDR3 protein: CAIRGASYEQYF
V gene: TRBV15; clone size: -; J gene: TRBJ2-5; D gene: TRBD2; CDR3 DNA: TGTGCCACCAGCAGAGGAGGGAGCGGGGGGGAAGAGACCCAGTACTTC; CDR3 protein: CATSRGGSGGEETQYF
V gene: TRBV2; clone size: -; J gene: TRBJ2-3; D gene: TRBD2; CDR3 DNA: TGTGCCAGCAGGGCGCACGGGACTAGCGGGGGAGATACGCAGTATTTT; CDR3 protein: CASRAHGTSGGDTQYF
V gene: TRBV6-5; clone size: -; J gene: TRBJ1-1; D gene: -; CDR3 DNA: TGTGCCAGCAGTCCCCGGCCCGGGACTGAAGCTTTCTTT; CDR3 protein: CASSPRPGTEAFF
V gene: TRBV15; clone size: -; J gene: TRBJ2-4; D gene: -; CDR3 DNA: TGTGCCACCAGCGCTCCAAGGAAGGGGGTAGCCAAAAACATTCAGTACTTC; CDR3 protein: CATSAPRKGVAKNIQYF
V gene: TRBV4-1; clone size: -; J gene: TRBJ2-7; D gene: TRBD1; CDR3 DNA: TGCGCCAGCACGCTCCCCCCCGGGACAGGGGGCCACGAGCAGTACTTC; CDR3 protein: CASTLPPGTGGHEQYF
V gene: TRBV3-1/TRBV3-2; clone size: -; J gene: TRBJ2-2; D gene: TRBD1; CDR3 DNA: TGTGCCAGCAGCCCCACAGGGGCGGTCGGGGAGCTGTTTTTT; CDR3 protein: CASSPTGAVGELFF
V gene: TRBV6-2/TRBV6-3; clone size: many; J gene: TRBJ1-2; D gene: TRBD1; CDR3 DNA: TGTGCCAGCAGTTACCCCGGGACAGGGTCATATGGCTACACCTTC; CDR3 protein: CASSYPGTGSYGYTF
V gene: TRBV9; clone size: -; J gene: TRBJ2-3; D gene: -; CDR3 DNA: TGTGCCAGCAGCGTAGCGAGCTCTAGCACAGATACGCAGTATTTT; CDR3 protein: CASSVASSSTDTQYF
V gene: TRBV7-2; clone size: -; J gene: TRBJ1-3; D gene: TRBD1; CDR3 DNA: TGTGCCAGCAGCCCGACGGGGACAGGTGTAAACACCATATATTTT; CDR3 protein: CASSPTGTGVNTIYF
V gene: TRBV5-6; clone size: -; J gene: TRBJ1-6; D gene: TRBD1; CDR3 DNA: TGTGCCAGCAGCTCGGTGACAAGGACAGGAGGGAATTCACCCCTCCACTTT; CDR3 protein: CASSSVTRTGGNSPLHF
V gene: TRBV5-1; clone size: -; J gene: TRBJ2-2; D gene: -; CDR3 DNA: TGCGCCAGCAGCTTGGTTAGCACCGCGGGGGAGCTGTTTTTT; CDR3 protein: CASSLVSTAGELFF
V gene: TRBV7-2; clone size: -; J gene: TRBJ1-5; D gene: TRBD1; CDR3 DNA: TGTGCCAGCAGATTGATAGGGGGCGGCAATCAGCCCCAGCATTTT; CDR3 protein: CASRLIGGGNQPQHF
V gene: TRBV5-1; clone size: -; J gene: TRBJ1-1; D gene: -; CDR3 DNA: TGCGCCAGCAGCTTGGGTCCCGAATCGGGGGGCACTGAAGCTTTCTTT; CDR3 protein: CASSLGPESGGTEAFF
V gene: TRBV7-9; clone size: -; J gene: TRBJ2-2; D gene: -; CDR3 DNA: TGTGCCAGCATTGAGGCCGCCGGGGAGCTGTTTTTT; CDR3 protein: CASIEAAGELFF
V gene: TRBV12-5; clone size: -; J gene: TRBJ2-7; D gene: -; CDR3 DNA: TGTGCTAGTGGCGGCACTACAGGTTCCTACGAGCAGTACTTC; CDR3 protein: CASGGTTGSYEQYF
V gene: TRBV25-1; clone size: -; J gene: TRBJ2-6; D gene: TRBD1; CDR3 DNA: TGTGCCAGCAGTGATTTAGGACAGGGTCTTACTGGGGCCAACGTCCTGACTTTC; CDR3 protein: CASSDLGQGLTGANVLTF
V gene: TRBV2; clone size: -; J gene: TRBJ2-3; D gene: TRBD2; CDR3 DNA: TGTGCCAGCAGGCCGTGGGCTAGCGGGGGGGGCACAGATACGCAGTATTTT; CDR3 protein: CASRPWASGGGTDTQYF
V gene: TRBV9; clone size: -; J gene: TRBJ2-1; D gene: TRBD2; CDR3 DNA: TGTGCCAGCAGCGTAGAACTAGCGGGGGGCAGTGAGCAGTTCTTC; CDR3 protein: CASSVELAGGSEQFF
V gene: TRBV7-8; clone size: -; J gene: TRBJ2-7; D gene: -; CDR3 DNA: TGTGCCAGCAGCTTAGGGCAGGAAATCTACGAGCAGTACTTC; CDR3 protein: CASSLGQEIYEQYF
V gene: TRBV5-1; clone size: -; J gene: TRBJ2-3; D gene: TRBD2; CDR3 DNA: TGCGCCAGCAGCTTAGGGACTAGCGGGGGAGCTAGCACAGATACGCAGTATTTT; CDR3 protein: CASSLGTSGGASTDTQYF
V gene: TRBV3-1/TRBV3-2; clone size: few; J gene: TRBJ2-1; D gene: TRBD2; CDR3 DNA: TGTGCCAGCAGCCAGGCTAGCGGGGGGATTGAGCAGTTCTTC; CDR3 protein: CASSQASGGIEQFF
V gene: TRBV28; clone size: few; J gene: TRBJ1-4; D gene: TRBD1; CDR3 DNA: TGTGCCAGCAGTTTCCAGGGGGATAATGAAAAACTGTTTTTT; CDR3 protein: CASSFQGDNEKLFF
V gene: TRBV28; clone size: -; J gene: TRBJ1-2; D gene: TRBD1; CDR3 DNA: TGTGCCAGCAGACGGACAGGGGTCCCTGGCTACACCTTC; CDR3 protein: CASRRTGVPGYTF
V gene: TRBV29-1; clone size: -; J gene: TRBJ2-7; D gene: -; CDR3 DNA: TGCAGCGCCCGAGGGGGGGGGACCTACGAGCAGTACTTC; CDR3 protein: CSARGGGTYEQYF
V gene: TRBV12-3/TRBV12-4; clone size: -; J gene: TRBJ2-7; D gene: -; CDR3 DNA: TGTGCCAGCAGTTTAATTCAGGGGAACGAGCAGTACTTC; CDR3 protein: CASSLIQGNEQYF
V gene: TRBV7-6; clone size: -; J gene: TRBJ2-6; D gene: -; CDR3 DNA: TGTGCCAGCAGCTTGTTTACAGGGTCTGGGGCCAACGTCCTGACTTTC; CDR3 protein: CASSLFTGSGANVLTF
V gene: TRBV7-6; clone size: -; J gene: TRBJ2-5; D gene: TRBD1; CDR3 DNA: TGTGCCAGCAGCTTGACAGGGGGAGAGACCCAGTACTTC; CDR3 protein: CASSLTGGETQYF
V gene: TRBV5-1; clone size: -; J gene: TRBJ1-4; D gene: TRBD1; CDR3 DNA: TGCGCCAGCAGCACAGTAGGGGACAGGGGGGAAAAACTGTTTTTT; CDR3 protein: CASSTVGDRGEKLFF
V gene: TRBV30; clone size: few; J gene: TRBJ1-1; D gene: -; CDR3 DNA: TGTGCCTGGAGTGTACTATCGGGGGGTCAGGCTTTCTTT; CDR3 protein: CAWSVLSGGQAFF
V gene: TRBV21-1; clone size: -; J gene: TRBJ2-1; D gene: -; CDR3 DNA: TGTGCCAGCAGCAACGCGGACAGGGGTGGGAGGAATGAGCAGTTCTTC; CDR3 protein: CASSNADRGGRNEQFF
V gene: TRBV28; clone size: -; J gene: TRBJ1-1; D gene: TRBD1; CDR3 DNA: TGTGCCAGCACCGGGACAGGGGTCAAAATGGGTGAAGCTTTCTTT; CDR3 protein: CASTGTGVKMGEAFF
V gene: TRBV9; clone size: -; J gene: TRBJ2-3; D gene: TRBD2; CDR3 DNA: TGTGCCAGCACTAGCGGGGCGGCTAGCACAGATACGCAGTATTTT; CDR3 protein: CASTSGAASTDTQYF
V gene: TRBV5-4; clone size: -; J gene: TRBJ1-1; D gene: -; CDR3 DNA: TGTGCCAGCAGCTGGACTATGTCATGGGAGGCTCTGAACACTGAAGCTTTCTTT; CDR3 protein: CASSWTMSWEALNTEAFF
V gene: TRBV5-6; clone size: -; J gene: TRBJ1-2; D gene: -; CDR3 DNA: TGTGCCAGCAGCTTCTCGTCGTTTGGCTACACCTTC; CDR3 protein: CASSFSSFGYTF
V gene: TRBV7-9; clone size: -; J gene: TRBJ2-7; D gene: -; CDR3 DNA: TGTGCCAGCAGCTTGGGGGGTCATCAATACGGGCAGTACTTC; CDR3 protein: CASSLGGHQYGQYF
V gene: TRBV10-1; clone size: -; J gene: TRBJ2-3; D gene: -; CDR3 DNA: TGCGCCAGCAGTGAATTCTCCCGGGATACGCAGTATTTT; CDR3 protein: CASSEFSRDTQYF
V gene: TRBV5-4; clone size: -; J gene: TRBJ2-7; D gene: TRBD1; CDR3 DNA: TGTGCCAGCAGCTTGGGGGACAGTGAATTGGTACAGTACTTC; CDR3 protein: CASSLGDSELVQYF
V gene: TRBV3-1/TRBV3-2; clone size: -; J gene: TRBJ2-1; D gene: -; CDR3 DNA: TGTGCCAGCAGCCAAGAACGGGGGGCAGGGGATTGGTACAATGAGCAGTTCTTC; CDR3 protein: CASSQERGAGDWYNEQFF
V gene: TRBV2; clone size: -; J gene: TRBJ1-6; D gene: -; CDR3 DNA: TGTGCCAGCAGTGCCGACAGGAGCTCCTATAATTCACCCCTCCACTTT; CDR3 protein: CASSADRSSYNSPLHF
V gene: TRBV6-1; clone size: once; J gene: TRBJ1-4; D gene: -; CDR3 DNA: TGTGCCAGCAGTGAAGGGGGGGTTGGGGAAAAACTGTTTTTT; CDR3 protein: CASSEGGVGEKLFF
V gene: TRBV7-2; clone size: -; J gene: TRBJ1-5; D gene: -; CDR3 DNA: TGTGCCAGCAGCTTAGAGTCCTCCAGGGCTCCACAGCCCCAGCATTTT; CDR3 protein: CASSLESSRAPQPQHF
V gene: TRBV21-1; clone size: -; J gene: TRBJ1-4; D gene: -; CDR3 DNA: TGTGCCAGCAGCTTCCGAGACAGGGCGAATGAAAAACTGTTTTTT; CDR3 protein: CASSFRDRANEKLFF
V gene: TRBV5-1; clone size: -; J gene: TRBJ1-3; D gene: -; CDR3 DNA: TGCGCCAGCAGCTTGGCAAACTCTAAAGTCCCTAGCTCTGGAAACACCATATATTTT; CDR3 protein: CASSLANSKVPSSGNTIYF
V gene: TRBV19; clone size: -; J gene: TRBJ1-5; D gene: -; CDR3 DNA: TGTGCCAGTAAAGTAGGGAGTCAGCCCCAGCATTTT; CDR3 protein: CASKVGSQPQHF
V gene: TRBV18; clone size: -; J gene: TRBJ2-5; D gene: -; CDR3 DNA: TGTGCCAGCTCACTAGCGAGAAAAGAGACCCAGTACTTC; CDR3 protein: CASSLARKETQYF
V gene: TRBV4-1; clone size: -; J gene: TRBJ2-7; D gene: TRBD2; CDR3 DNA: TGCGCCAGCAGCCCGCCGACTAGCGGGGTCTCCTACGAGCAGTACTTC; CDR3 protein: CASSPPTSGVSYEQYF
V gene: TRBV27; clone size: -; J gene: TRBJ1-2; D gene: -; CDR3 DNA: TGTGCCAGCAGTTTAAGAGACAGTAACTATGGCTACACCTTC; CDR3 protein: CASSLRDSNYGYTF
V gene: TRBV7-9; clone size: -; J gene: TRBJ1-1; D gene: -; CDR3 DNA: TGTGCCAGCACCCTTCTAGAGTGGACTGAAGCTTTCTTT; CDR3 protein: CASTLLEWTEAFF
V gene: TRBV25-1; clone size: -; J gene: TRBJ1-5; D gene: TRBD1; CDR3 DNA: TGTGCCAGCAAAGGGGACAGGGATAATCAGCCCCAGCATTTT; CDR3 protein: CASKGDRDNQPQHF
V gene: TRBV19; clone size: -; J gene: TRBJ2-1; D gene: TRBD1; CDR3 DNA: TGTGCCAGTAGTAGGACCGGGACAGGGGGGGGTAATGAGCAGTTCTTC; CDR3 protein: CASSRTGTGGGNEQFF